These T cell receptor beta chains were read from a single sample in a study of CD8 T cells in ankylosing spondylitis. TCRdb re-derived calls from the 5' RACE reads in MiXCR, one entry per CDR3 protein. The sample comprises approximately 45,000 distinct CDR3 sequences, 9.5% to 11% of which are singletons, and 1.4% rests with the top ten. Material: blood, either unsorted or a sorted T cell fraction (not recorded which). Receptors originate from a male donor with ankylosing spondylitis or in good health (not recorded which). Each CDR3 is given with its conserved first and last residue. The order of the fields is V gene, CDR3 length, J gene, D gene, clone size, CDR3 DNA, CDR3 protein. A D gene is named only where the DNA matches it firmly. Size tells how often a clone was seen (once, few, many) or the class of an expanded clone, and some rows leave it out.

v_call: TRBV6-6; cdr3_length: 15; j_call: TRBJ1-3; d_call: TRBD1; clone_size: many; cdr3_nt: TGTGCCAGCAGTACAAGACAGGGTGCTGGAAACACCATATATTTT; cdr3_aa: CASSTRQGAGNTIYF
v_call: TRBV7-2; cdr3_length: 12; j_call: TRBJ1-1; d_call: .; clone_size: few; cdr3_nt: TGTGCCAGCAGCCGGGGGGTGGGGGGAGCTTTCTTT; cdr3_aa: CASSRGVGGAFF
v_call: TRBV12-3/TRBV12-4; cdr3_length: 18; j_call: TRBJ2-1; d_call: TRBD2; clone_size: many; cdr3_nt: TGTGCCAGCAGTTCGGGGACTAGCGGGGGGGCCGTGGACAATGAGCAGTTCTTC; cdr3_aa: CASSSGTSGGAVDNEQFF
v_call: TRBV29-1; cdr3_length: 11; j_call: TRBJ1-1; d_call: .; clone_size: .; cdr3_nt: TGCAGCGTTGAAAGGAACACTGAAGCTTTCTTT; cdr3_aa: CSVERNTEAFF
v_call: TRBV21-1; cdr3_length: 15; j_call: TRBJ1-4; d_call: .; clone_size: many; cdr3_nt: TGTGCCAGCAGCAAAAGTCCGGGGACTAATGAAAAACTGTTTTTT; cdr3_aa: CASSKSPGTNEKLFF
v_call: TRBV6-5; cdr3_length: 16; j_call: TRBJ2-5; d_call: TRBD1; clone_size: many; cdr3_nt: TGTGCCAGCAGTTACCGTAGGGGGCTTAGAGAGGAGACCCAGTACTTC; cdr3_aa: CASSYRRGLREETQYF
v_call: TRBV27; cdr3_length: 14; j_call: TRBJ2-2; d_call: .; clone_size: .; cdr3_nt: TGTGCCAGCACCTGGGGAACGAACACCGGGGAGCTGTTTTTT; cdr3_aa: CASTWGTNTGELFF
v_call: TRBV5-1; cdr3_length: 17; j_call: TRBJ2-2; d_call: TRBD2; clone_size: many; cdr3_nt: TGCGCCAGCAGCTTCGGCAGGCGGGGGATTAAGACCGGGGAGCTGTTTTTT; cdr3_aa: CASSFGRRGIKTGELFF
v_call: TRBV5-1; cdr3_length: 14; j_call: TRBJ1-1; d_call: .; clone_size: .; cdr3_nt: TGCGCCAGCAGCTCCAGGGCCCCGAACACTGAAGCTTTCTTT; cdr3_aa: CASSSRAPNTEAFF
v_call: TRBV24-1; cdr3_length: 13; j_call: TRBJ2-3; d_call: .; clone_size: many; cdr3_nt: TGTGCCACCAGTGACCCGGTTCTTTATACGCAGTATTTT; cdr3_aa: CATSDPVLYTQYF
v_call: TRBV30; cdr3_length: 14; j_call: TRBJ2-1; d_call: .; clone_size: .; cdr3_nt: TGTGCCTGGAGTACGGACTACCAGGGCAATGAGCAGTTCTTC; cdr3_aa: CAWSTDYQGNEQFF
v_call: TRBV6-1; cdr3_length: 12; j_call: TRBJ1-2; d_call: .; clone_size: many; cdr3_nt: TGTGCCAGCAGTGACTGGGTCTATGGCTACACCTTC; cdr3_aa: CASSDWVYGYTF
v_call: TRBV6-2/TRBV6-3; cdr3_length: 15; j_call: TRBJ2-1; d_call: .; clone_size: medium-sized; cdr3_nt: TGTGCCAGCAGTGTATCTTGGAGCACCTACAATGAGCAGTTCTTC; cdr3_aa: CASSVSWSTYNEQFF
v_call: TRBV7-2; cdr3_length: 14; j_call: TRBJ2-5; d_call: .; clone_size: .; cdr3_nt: TGTGCCAGCAGCCTTCACCCGGGTCAAGAGACCCAGTACTTC; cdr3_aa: CASSLHPGQETQYF
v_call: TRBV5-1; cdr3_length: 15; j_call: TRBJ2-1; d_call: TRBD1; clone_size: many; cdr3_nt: TGCGCCAGCAGCTTGGACAGGGGCTCCTACAATGAGCAGTTCTTC; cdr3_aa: CASSLDRGSYNEQFF
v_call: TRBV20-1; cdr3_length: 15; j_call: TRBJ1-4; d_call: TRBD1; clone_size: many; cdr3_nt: TGCAGTGCTTCCAGACAGGGGACAACTAATGAAAAACTGTTTTTT; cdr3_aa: CSASRQGTTNEKLFF
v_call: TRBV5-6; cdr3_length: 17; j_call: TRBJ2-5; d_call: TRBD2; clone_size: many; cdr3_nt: TGTGCCAGCAGCCGTGGACTAGCGGGGGCCCATCAAGAGACCCAGTACTTC; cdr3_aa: CASSRGLAGAHQETQYF
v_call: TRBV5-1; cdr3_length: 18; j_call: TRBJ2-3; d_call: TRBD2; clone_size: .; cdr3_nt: TGCGCCAGCAGCTTGGAATGGACTAGCGGGGCTGTCGGAGATACGCAGTATTTT; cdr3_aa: CASSLEWTSGAVGDTQYF
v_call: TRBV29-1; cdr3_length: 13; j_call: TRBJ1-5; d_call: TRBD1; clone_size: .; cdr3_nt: TGCAGCGTGGCACAGGGGGATGGTCAGCCCCAGCATTTT; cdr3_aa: CSVAQGDGQPQHF
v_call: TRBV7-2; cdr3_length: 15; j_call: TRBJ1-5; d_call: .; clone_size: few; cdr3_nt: TGTGCCAGTACTCGGCAGTCGGGGTCTAATCAGCCCCAGCATTTT; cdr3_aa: CASTRQSGSNQPQHF
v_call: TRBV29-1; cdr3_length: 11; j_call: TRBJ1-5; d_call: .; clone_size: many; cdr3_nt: TGCAGCGTGGGAGCTAATCAGCCCCAGCATTTT; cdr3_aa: CSVGANQPQHF
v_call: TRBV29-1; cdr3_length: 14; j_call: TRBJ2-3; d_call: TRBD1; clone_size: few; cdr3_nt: TGCAGCGTTGAAGATCCAACAGGGGCAGATACGCAGTATTTT; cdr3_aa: CSVEDPTGADTQYF
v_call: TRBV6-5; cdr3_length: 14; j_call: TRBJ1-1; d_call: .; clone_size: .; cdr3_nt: TGTGCCAGCAGCCGTACAGGGATGAACACTGAAGCTTTCTTT; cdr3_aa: CASSRTGMNTEAFF
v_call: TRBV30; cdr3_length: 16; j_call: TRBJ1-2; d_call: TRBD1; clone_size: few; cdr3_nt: TGTGCCTGGAGTCTATCCTCGGGACAGGGAGGCTATGGCTACACCTTC; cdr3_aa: CAWSLSSGQGGYGYTF
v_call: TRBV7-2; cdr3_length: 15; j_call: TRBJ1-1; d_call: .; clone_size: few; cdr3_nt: TGTGCCAGCACCACAATGGGGGCTGGGAACACTGAAGCTTTCTTT; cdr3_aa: CASTTMGAGNTEAFF
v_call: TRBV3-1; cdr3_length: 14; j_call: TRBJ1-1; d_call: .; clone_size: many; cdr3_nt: TGTGCCAGCAGCCAGGGGAACATGAACACTGAAGCTTTCTTT; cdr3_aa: CASSQGNMNTEAFF
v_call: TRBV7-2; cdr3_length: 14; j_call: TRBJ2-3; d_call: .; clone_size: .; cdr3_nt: TGTGCCAGCAGCTGGGGGTACTCCACAGATACGCAGTATTTT; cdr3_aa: CASSWGYSTDTQYF
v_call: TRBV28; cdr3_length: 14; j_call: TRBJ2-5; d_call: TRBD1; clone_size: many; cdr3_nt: TGTGCCAGCAGTCGGACAGGGGGTCCAGAGACCCAGTACTTC; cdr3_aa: CASSRTGGPETQYF
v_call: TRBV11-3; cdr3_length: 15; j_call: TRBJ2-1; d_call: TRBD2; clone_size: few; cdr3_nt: TGTGCCAGCAGCCCTACTAGCGGGGGGAGTAGTGAGCAGTTCTTC; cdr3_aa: CASSPTSGGSSEQFF
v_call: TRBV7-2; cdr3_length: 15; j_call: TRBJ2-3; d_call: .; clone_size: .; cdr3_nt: TGTGCCAGCAGCCCCTTGGCGGGGCTCACAGATACGCAGTATTTT; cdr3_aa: CASSPLAGLTDTQYF
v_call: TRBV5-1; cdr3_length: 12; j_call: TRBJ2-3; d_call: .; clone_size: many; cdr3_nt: TGCGCCAGCAGCCGTCTTACAGATACGCAGTATTTT; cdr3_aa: CASSRLTDTQYF
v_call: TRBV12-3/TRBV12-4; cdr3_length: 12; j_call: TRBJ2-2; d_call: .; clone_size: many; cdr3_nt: TGTGCCAGCAGTTTAAGTGTCGGGGAGCTGTTTTTT; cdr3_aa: CASSLSVGELFF
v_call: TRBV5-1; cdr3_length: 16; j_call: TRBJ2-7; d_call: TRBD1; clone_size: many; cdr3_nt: TGCGCCAGCAGCTTTTTTCTAGGACAGGGGGTTTCGGAGCAGTACTTC; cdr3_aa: CASSFFLGQGVSEQYF
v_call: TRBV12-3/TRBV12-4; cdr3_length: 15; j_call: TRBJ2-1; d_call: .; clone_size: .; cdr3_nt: TGTGCCAGCACTCTTAGTCGTCGGGGCAGCTATGAGCAGTTCTTC; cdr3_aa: CASTLSRRGSYEQFF
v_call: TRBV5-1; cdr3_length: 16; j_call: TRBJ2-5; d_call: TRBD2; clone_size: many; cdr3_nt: TGCGCCAGCAGCTTGGCCATTGCGGGGGGGCGTGAGACCCAGTACTTC; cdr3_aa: CASSLAIAGGRETQYF
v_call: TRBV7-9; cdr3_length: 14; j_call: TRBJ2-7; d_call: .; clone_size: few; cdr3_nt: TGTGCCAGCAGCTTAGGGGTGGGGCAATACGAGCAGTACTTC; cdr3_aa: CASSLGVGQYEQYF
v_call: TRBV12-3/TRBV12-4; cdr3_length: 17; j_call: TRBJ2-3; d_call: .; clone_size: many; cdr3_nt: TGTGCCAGCAGCCTCGGGTCGGGCGTGAGGAACACAGATACGCAGTATTTT; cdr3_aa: CASSLGSGVRNTDTQYF
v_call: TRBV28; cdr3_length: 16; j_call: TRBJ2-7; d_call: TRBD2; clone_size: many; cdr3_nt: TGTGCCAGCAGTTTACGCGGCGGGGGGAGACCCTACGAGCAGTACTTC; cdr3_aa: CASSLRGGGRPYEQYF
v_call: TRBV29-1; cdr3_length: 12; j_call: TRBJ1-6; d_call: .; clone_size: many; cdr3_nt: TGCAGCGTTGCCGCCTTGGGGGGGTCCCTCCACTTT; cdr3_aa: CSVAALGGSLHF
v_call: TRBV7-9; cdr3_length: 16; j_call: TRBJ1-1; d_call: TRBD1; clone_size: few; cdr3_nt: TGTGCCAGCAGCCAAAACACAGGGGCAGTGAACACTGAAGCTTTCTTT; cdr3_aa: CASSQNTGAVNTEAFF
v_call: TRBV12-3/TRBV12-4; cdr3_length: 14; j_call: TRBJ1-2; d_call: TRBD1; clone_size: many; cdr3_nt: TGTGCCAGCAGAACACAGGGGGCCGGCTATGGCTACACCTTC; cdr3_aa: CASRTQGAGYGYTF
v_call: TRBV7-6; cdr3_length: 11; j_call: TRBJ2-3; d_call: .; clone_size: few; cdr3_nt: TGTGCCAGCAGCGGTGGAGATACGCAGTATTTT; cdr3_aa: CASSGGDTQYF
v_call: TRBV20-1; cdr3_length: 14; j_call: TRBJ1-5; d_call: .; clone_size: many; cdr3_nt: TGCAGTGCTAGTTCGGGTTATAGCAATCAGCCCCAGCATTTT; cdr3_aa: CSASSGYSNQPQHF
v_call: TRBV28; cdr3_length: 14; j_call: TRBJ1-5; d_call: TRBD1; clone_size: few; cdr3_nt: TGTGCCAGCACAGGGGGGCATAGCAATCAGCCCCAGCATTTT; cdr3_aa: CASTGGHSNQPQHF
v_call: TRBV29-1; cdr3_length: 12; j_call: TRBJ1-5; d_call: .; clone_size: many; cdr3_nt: TGCAGCGTTGTAGAGGGGCAGCAGCCCCAGCATTTT; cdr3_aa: CSVVEGQQPQHF
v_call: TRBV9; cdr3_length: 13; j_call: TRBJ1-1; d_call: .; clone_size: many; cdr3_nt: TGTGCCAGCAGCGCCGCTGGGGACACTGAAGCTTTCTTT; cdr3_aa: CASSAAGDTEAFF
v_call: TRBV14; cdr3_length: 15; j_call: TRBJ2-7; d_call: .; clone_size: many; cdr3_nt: TGTGCCAGCAGCCAAGGTCCGACGGGGATCTACGAGCAGTACTTC; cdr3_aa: CASSQGPTGIYEQYF
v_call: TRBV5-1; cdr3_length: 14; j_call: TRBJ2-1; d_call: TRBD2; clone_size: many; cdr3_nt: TGCGCCAGCAGCCTCGGACTAGCGGTAAATGAGCAGTTCTTC; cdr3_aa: CASSLGLAVNEQFF
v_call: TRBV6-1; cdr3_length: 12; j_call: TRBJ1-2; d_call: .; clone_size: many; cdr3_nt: TGTGCCAGCAGTGAAGCCCTTAACGGCTACACCTTC; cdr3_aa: CASSEALNGYTF
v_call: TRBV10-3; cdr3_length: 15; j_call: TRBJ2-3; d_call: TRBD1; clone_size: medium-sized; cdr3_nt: TGTGCCATCAGACAGGGGTCCACTAGCACAGATACGCAGTATTTT; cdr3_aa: CAIRQGSTSTDTQYF
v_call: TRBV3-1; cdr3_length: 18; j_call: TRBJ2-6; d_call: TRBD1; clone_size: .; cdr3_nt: TGTGCCTGCTTCTGGACAGGGGGCGCGAACTCTGGGGCCAACGTCCTGACTTTC; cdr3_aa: CACFWTGGANSGANVLTF
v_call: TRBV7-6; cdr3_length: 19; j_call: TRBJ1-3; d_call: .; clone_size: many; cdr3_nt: TGTGCCAGCAGCCCCTGGGTCTCCGGACTGGACTCATCTGGAAACACCATATATTTT; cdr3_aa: CASSPWVSGLDSSGNTIYF
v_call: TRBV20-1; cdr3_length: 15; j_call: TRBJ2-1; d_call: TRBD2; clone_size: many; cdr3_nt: TGCAGTGCTAGAGATCGACTAGCGGGGGGGCGTGAGCAGTTCTTC; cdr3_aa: CSARDRLAGGREQFF